This T cell receptor (beta chain) was recorded in a study of somatic mutations in T cells in chronic GVHD (TCRdb year 2020). Genomic DNA was isolated and then used for TCRbeta deep sequencing. TCRbeta CDR3 sequencing and initial data processing were performed as a commercial service with the immunoSEQ assay. The authors processed their data as follows. IMGT was used to annotate V, D, J genes, while reads were demultiplexed, adapter and primer sequences were stripped out, and similar clones were merged through frequency-ratio clustering. TCRdb stores this immuneACCESS table with in-frame sequences only. Part of the clones is absent; in the studies checked, under half of the shortfall reflects unresolved V genes, and no reason is known for the rest. V and J calls plus clone size are reproduced from that table; the DNA served to infer D and trimming. The sample table shows some 1,800 clones, and around 60% are seen once. Clones ranked in the top ten supply roughly 64% of the sample.

For CDR1 and CDR2, the germline V gene lists SGHAT and FQNNGV. At the junction V is shortened by 5 bases and J by 4 bases; bases outside the gene matches: 3. Counted from cysteine to phenylalanine, this CDR3 has 14 amino acids. Only the CDR3 portion is preserved as DNA: 42 bases, with reading frame beginning at the first base. To note about this clone: This clone's antigen is unknown. No base-level quality is on record; no much larger clone is a single base apart.

For sorting, staining was done with anti-CD3, anti-CD4, anti-CD8 and a Vbeta20 antibody from the IOTest Beta Mark kit on a FACSAria III, reaching purity above 97%. Peripheral blood was collected in sodium heparin tubes and mononuclear cells were isolated by Ficoll-Paque PLUS density gradient centrifugation. CD4+ Vbeta20+, CD4+ Vbeta20-, and CD8+ T cell fractions were FACS-sorted before TCRbeta deep sequencing. The specimen was CD8+ T cells from blood. This TCR was recovered from a male patient in his forties or fifties with chronic graft-versus-host disease. It is possible that, after a transplant, some T cells come from the graft donor. The chain is made from TRBV11-2 and TRBJ2-3, and TRBD1 aligns with 10 junction nucleotides. The CDR3 reads CASSIGQGADTQYF. At the DNA level, the sequence is TGTGCCAGCAGCATCGGACAGGGGGCAGATACGCAGTATTTT.